A selection of T cell receptor beta chains follows, all from one sample in a study of early T cells in non-severe SARS-CoV-2 infection. Using its own MiXCR run on the 5' RACE reads, TCRdb lists one record per CDR3 protein. This table has tens of thousands of distinct CDR3 sequences, about 15% appearing once. Sequenced sample: whole blood. These receptors originate from an adult who was a healthcare worker with PCR-confirmed SARS-CoV-2 infection or an uninfected control (not recorded which). Each CDR3 is given with its conserved first and last residue. Fields, in order: clone size, D gene, V gene, J gene, CDR3 DNA, CDR3 protein. D genes are given only for firm matches. For some rows the clone size is stated as once, few or many, or as a class when expanded; others skip it.

-	-	TRBV4-1	TRBJ1-2	TGCGCCAGCAGCCAAGATCGGGGAGGGCCCGGGCGAGGCTACACCTTC	CASSQDRGGPGRGYTF
few	-	TRBV9	TRBJ1-4	TGTGCCAGCAGCGTAGAGGGGACTGTTAATGAAAAACTGTTTTTT	CASSVEGTVNEKLFF
-	-	TRBV12-3/TRBV12-4	TRBJ2-4	TGTGCCAGCAGTACCACAGGAGCCAAAAACATTCAGTACTTC	CASSTTGAKNIQYF
few	-	TRBV5-6	TRBJ2-5	TGTGCCAGCAGCTTGGGTGGCTACCAAGAGACCCAGTACTTC	CASSLGGYQETQYF
few	-	TRBV29-1	TRBJ2-2	TGCAGCGTTGTTCCTACGCACACGAACACCGGGGAGCTGTTTTTT	CSVVPTHTNTGELFF
many	-	TRBV10-2	TRBJ1-2	TGCGCCAGCAGGGGATTGTCCGGGTTCGACACCTTC	CASRGLSGFDTF
-	TRBD1	TRBV19	TRBJ2-5	TGTGCCAGTAGTATCTTTGGGACAGGGGGCCAAGAGACCCAGTACTTC	CASSIFGTGGQETQYF
-	-	TRBV12-3/TRBV12-4	TRBJ2-2	TGTGCCAGCAGATCTACCCGGGGGGGGGAGCTGTTTTTT	CASRSTRGGELFF
few	-	TRBV7-3	TRBJ2-5	TGTGCCAGCAGCTTAGGGGTAGAAGAGACCCAGTACTTC	CASSLGVEETQYF
-	-	TRBV6-6	TRBJ2-3	TGTGCCAGCAGCTCCCACAAAATAGCAGATACGCAGTATTTT	CASSSHKIADTQYF
-	-	TRBV5-8	TRBJ1-5	TGTGCCAGCAGCTTGACTAGCAATCAGCCCCAGCATTTT	CASSLTSNQPQHF
-	-	TRBV7-2	TRBJ1-2	TGTGCCAGCAGCTTAATACAGGGAAAGGGCTACACCTTC	CASSLIQGKGYTF
-	TRBD1	TRBV20-1	TRBJ1-2	TGCAGTGCTAGAGATCCCGGACAGGGGGCAGGTCGCTACACCTTC	CSARDPGQGAGRYTF
few	-	TRBV7-3	TRBJ2-1	TGTGCCAGCAGCTTAAGTTCTGGGGATGAGCAGTTCTTC	CASSLSSGDEQFF
-	-	TRBV7-6	TRBJ1-1	TGTGCCAGCAGCCCCAGGCCAACCAACACTGAAGCTTTCTTT	CASSPRPTNTEAFF
few	TRBD1	TRBV6-1	TRBJ1-1	TGTGCCAGCAGCGGTACCGGGACAGCCCAACGAGCTTTCTTT	CASSGTGTAQRAFF
many	-	TRBV5-1	TRBJ1-6	TGCGCCAGCAGCTTGGAGGGGATGGCCAATAATTCACCCCTCCACTTT	CASSLEGMANNSPLHF
-	TRBD1	TRBV3-1	TRBJ2-1	TGTGCCAGCAGCCAGAGCGGGACAGGGATTGATGAGCAGTTCTTC	CASSQSGTGIDEQFF
many	-	TRBV27	TRBJ2-3	TGTGCCAGCAGAATAAAGCGGGGCACAGATACGCAGTATTTT	CASRIKRGTDTQYF
-	-	TRBV3-1	TRBJ1-2	TGTGCCAGCAGCCAAGAGACAGCGCTCTATGGCTACACCTTC	CASSQETALYGYTF
many	TRBD1	TRBV7-6	TRBJ2-6	TGTGCCAGCAGCCGTAAGAAAAGGGACAGGTCTGGTTGGTCTGGGGCCAACGTCCTGACTTTC	CASSRKKRDRSGWSGANVLTF
-	-	TRBV6-6	TRBJ1-5	TGTGCCAGCAGTTACGTCCCCGGGCAGGGAAATCAGCCCCAGCATTTT	CASSYVPGQGNQPQHF